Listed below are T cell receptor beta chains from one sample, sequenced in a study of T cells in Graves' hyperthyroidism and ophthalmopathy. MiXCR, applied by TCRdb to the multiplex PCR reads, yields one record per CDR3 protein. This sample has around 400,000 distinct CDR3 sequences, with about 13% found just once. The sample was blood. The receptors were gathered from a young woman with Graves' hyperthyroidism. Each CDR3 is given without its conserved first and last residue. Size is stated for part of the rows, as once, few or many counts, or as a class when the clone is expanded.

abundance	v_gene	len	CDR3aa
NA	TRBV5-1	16	ASSPRTGDPATNEKLF
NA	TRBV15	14	ATSRAEGGRPYEQY
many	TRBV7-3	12	ASSPGQGTHEQY
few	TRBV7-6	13	ASSLPPDYQETQY
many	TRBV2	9	ASSRGLQAF
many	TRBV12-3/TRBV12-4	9	ASASRDTQY
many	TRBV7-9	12	ASSSGRSSYEQY
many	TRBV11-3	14	ASSLDPGGYGNEQF
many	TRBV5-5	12	ASSLGSVDYEQY
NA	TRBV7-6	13	ASSRTGIMNTEAF
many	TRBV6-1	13	ASNPNPGANYGYT
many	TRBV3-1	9	ASSHRTKAF
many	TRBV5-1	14	ASSLTLAGEGDTQY
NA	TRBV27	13	ASTRALDYNSPLH
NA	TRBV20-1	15	SARVLLAGSNTGELF
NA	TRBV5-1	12	ASSRGLGGETQY
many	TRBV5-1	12	ASSPGGPTDTQY
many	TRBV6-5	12	ASSYGYGDYEQY
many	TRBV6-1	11	ASNARGVYGYT
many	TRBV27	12	ASSLTSGSSEQY
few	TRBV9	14	ASSVDWGSYNSPLH
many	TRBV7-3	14	ASSLGPSGVYNEQF
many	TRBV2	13	ASSEGRGGYNEQF
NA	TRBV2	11	ASYSGLNTEAF
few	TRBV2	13	ASRGLAVSTDTQY
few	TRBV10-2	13	ASSESTAADQPQH
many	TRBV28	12	ASSLRAITDTQY
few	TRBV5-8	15	ASSSADQALMNTEAF
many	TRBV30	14	AWSVGSSGSTATQY
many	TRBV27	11	ASSLSLGATQY
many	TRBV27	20	ASSLRTGGFFQGGGSYNEQF
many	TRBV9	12	ASSVEGNTGELF
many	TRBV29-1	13	SVIQGFPRRTEAF
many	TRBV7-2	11	ASSLRGGGGYT
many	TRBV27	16	ASSLGRLAGGREDTQY
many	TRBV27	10	ASSLEGKTQY
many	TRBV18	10	ASSLNFGEQY